The clone carrying this T cell receptor beta chain appeared a few times. Profiled with immunoSEQ multiplex PCR; TCRdb holds only in-frame clones, not every one. The sample has about 40,000 clones; 80% to 95% are singletons. The entry originates in a study of T cell changes during pregnancy in multiple sclerosis. The CDR3 runs 14 residues. Germline values: CDR1 MNHNY, CDR2 SVGAGI (reference sequence). Trimming cost V 6 bases and J 6 bases, with 18 bases left between them. The V and J genes are TRBV6-6 and TRBJ2-7; TRBD2 might be the D (6 bases). The sample here was CD4+ T cells from peripheral blood mononuclear cells, taken in the third trimester of pregnancy. This receptor was obtained from a female donor with multiple sclerosis, enrolled in a pregnancy study. The CDR3 bases are TGTGCCAGCAGCGGGACTGCAAGAATGGGCGAGCAGTACTTC. It is translated as CASSGTARMGEQYF.